The entry below describes one T cell receptor beta chain. Clones were read by immunoSEQ multiplex PCR, and TCRdb kept only the in-frame ones, dropping some. The sample contains millions of clones, about 94% of which appear only once. This sample stems from a study of shared clonotypes between healthy human individuals. Study details: Every donor yielded three CD4 naive, three CD4 memory, two CD8 naive and one CD8 memory plate.

Naive CD8 cells were CD45RO-negative, positively selected for CCR7, excluding terminally differentiated effector memory CD45RA+ cells. Germline CDR1 and CDR2: PRHDT and FYEKMQ (reference sequence). The length of the CDR3 is 15 residues. Trimming took 5 bases from V and 2 from J; bases not matched to a gene: 7. The chain employs TRBV13 and TRBJ2-7; 9 bases align to TRBD1. The source is a young man in good health. Sequenced input: naive CD8+ T cells sorted from blood. The CDR3 DNA reads as TGTGCCAGCAGCGACCGGACAGGGGTTACCTACGAGCAGTACTTC. Amino acid sequence: CASSDRTGVTYEQYF.